This entry concerns a single TCR beta chain. PCR primers comprised 60 Vbeta and 13 Jbeta primers. Clones were sequenced by immunoSEQ multiplex PCR, and TCRdb holds only the in-frame ones, with some missing. The sample lists 55,000 to 80,000 clones; roughly 87% were seen once. This CDR3 is built from 15 residues. Per germline, CDR1 MNHEY and CDR2 SVGAGI. V was clipped by 2 bases and J by 4 bases, with 13 bases between them. The data derive from a study of cytomegalovirus exposure and HLA in healthy donors. Sequencing input: PBMCs. This sequence joins TRBV6-5 and TRBJ2-3; D possibly corresponds to TRBD2 (6 bases). The receptor was derived from a female donor in good health and CMV-seronegative. The CDR3 reads CASSYGGMRADTQYF. The CDR3 DNA follows: TGTGCCAGCAGTTACGGGGGGATGAGGGCAGATACGCAGTATTTT.